The clone carrying this TCR beta chain was picked up one time. The antigen is unknown. At one boundary the junction diverges from the germline segment, which might be a read error. Presence of unique molecular identifiers characterized the TCR beta cDNA libraries. TCRdb redid the calling of the PCR reads with MiXCR, one entry per CDR3 protein. In the table there are 150,000 to 200,000 distinct CDR3 sequences, 36% of which are singletons. Looked up from germline, CDR1 is LGHDT and CDR2 is YNNKEL (reference sequence). The CDR3 is made up of 16 amino acids. The sample originates from a study of post-analysis software for immune sequencing data. Whole-study results and caveats: The F measure placed samples prepared in the same batch into strongly shared clusters. When patients were compared with controls, 5 or 6 TRBV segments were more frequent, TRBV5-6, TRBV5-1 and TRBV20-1 among them.

Here the sequenced sample was blood, taken after autologous hematopoietic stem cell transplantation. This chain uses TRBV3-1 with TRBJ2-7; 9 nucleotides agree with TRBD2. The source of this sequence is a girl aged 5-17 years with multiple sclerosis. The CDR3 DNA is TGTGCCAGCGGCCAAGTCCTAGCGGGATTGAGGTACGAGCAGTACTTC. This gives the protein CASGQVLAGLRYEQYF.